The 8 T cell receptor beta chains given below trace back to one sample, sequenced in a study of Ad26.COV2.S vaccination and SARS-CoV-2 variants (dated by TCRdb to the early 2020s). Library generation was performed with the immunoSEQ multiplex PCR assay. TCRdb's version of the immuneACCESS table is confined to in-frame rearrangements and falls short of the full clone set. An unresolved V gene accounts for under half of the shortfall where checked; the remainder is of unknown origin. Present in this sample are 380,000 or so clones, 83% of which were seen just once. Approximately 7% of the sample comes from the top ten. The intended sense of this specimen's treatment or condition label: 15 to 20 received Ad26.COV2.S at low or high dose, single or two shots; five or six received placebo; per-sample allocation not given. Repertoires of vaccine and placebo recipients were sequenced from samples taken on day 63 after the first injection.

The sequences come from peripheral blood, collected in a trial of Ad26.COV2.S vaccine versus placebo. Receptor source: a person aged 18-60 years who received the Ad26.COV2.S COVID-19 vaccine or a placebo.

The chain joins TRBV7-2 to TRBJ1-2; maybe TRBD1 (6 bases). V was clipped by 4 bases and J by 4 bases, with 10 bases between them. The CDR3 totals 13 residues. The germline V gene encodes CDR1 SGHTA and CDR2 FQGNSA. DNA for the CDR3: TGTGCCAGCAGCTCTTCGACAGGCTATGGCTACACCTTC. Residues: CASSSSTGYGYTF.

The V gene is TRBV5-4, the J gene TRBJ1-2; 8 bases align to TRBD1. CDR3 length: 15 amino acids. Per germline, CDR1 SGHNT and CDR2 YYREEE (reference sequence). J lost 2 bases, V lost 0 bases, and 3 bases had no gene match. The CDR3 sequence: CASSLGTGWNYGYTF. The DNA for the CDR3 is TGTGCCAGCAGCTTGGGGACAGGGTGGAACTATGGCTACACCTTC.

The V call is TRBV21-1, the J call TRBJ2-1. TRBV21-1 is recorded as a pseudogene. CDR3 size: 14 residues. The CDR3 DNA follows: TGTGCCAGCAGCAAACCTTCCAGCCTCAATGAGCAGTTCTTC. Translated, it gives CASSKPSSLNEQFF.

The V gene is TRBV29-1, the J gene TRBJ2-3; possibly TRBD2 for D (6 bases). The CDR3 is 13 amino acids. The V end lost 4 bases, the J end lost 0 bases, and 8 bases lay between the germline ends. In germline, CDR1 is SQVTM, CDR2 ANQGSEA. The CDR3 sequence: CSVAGVSTDTQYF. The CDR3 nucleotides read TGCAGCGTTGCGGGGGTTAGCACAGATACGCAGTATTTT.

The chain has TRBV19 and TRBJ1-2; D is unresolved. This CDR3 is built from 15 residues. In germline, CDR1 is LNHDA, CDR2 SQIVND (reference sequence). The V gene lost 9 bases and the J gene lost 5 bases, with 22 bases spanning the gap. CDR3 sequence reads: CASTGRLERDYGYTF. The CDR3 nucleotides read TGTGCCAGCACGGGAAGGCTGGAGAGGGATTATGGCTACACCTTC.

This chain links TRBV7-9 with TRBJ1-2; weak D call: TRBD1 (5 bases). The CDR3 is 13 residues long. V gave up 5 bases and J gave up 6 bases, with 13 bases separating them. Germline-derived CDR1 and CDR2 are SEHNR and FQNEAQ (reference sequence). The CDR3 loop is CASSPGRVDGYTF. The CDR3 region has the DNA TGTGCCAGCAGCCCCGGCAGGGTCGATGGCTACACCTTC.

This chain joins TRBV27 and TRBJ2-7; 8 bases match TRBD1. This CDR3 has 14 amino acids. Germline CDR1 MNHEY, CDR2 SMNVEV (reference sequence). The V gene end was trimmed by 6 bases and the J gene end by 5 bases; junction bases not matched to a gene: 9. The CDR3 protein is CASSPLQGVDEQYF. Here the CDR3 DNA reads TGTGCCAGCAGCCCCTTACAGGGGGTGGACGAGCAGTACTTC.

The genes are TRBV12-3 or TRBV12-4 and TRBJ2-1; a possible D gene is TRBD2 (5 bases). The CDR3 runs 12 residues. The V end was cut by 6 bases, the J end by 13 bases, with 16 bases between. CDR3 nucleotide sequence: TGTGCCAGCAGGGGTCCACCGGGGAAACAGTTCTTC. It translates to CASRGPPGKQFF.